What follows are 10 T cell receptor beta chains derived from one specimen sequenced in a study of blood T cell repertoires in COVID-19. The data were produced by immunoSEQ multiplex PCR, yet TCRdb's version contains in-frame clones alone and is incomplete. Of hundreds of thousands of clones detected, over 75% appear once; the ten largest clones hold about 9.9%. Sequencing used PBMCs or T cells enriched from blood (not recorded which). These receptors originate from a woman in her thirties or forties who had recovered from COVID-19.

The chain links TRBV4-1 to TRBJ2-3; TRBD2 might be the D (5 bases). Germline V CDR1 and CDR2: MGHRA, YSYEKL. V shed 1 base and J shed 0 bases, with 8 bases lying between them. This CDR3 comprises 15 residues. In DNA form, the CDR3 reads TGCGCCAGCAGCCAAGTAGGGAGTAGCACAGATACGCAGTATTTT. Translation gives CASSQVGSSTDTQYF.

The chain is built from TRBV7-9 and TRBJ2-7, with 9 bases identical to TRBD1. CDR3 length equals 15 residues. From germline, CDR1 is SEHNR and CDR2 FQNEAQ (reference sequence). V was clipped by 5 bases and J by 7 bases; unmatched bases: 12. The CDR3 protein is CASSRYRDRVIEQYF. As DNA, the CDR3 is TGTGCCAGCAGCCGATACCGGGACAGGGTTATAGAGCAGTACTTC.

The chain uses TRBV7-9 and TRBJ2-2, with TRBD1 matching over 7 bases. J was trimmed by 6 bases and V by 2 bases; bases with no gene match: 9. The germline V gene encodes CDR1 SEHNR and CDR2 FQNEAQ (reference sequence). The CDR3 runs to 16 residues. DNA for the CDR3: TGTGCCAGCAGCTTACGAAGACAGGGAACGGCCGGGGAGCTGTTTTTT. Its protein is CASSLRRQGTAGELFF.

The V gene is TRBV2, the J gene TRBJ2-3; the match to TRBD2 covers 8 bases. The CDR3 consists of 16 residues. CDR1 is SNHLY, CDR2 FYNNEI, per germline. The ends lost 7 bases at V and 1 base at J; junction bases unmatched: 10. The CDR3 region is CASTTQGLAGTDTQYF. In DNA form, the CDR3 reads TGTGCCAGCACTACCCAAGGACTAGCCGGCACAGATACGCAGTATTTT.

The J gene is TRBJ2-2, the V gene TRBV7-3; D ambiguous. The CDR3 extends over 15 amino acids. V was clipped by 0 bases and J by 0 bases, with 5 bases between them. Germline CDR1 and CDR2: SGHTA and FQGTGA. This CDR3 reads CASSLTLANTGELFF. The CDR3 DNA reads as TGTGCCAGCAGCTTAACACTCGCGAACACCGGGGAGCTGTTTTTT.

The V call is TRBV28, the J call TRBJ1-6, with D possibly being TRBD1 (6 bases). The germline V gene encodes CDR1 MDHEN and CDR2 SYDVKM. This CDR3 is built from 12 residues. Deletions cut 11 bases from V and 7 bases from J, with 12 bases between. This CDR3 reads CALGGHNSPLHF. CDR3 in DNA: TGTGCCCTCGGGGGGCACAATTCACCCCTCCACTTT.

The gene calls are TRBV5-4 and TRBJ2-7; 7 bases match TRBD2. The CDR3 totals 15 residues. V was clipped by 4 bases and J by 3 bases; unmatched bases: 10. The germline CDR1 and CDR2 sequences are SGHNT and YYREEE (reference sequence). The CDR3 here is CASSPRRGSVYEQYF. The CDR3 DNA is TGTGCCAGCAGCCCCAGGCGCGGGAGCGTCTACGAGCAGTACTTC.

The chain combines TRBV11-3 with TRBJ2-7; maybe TRBD1 (5 bases). This CDR3 has 15 residues. CDR1 is SGHNT, CDR2 YENEEA, per germline. V was cut by 2 bases and J by 0 bases, with 11 bases left in between. Here the CDR3 DNA reads TGTGCCAGCAGCTTAAGCAGGGTGTCCTCCTACGAGCAGTACTTC. Its protein product is CASSLSRVSSYEQYF.

In DNA form, the CDR3 reads TGTGCCGCAAAGCCGACAGGGGAGATTAGCTATGGCTACACCTTC. The encoded protein is CAAKPTGEISYGYTF. V is TRBV24-1 and J is TRBJ1-2; 8 bases align to TRBD1. Germline CDR1 KGHDR, CDR2 SFDVKD. V gave up 12 bases and J gave up 4 bases; unmatched junction bases: 15. This CDR3 comprises 15 residues.

The J gene is TRBJ1-1, the V gene TRBV2; a possible D gene is TRBD1 (6 bases). V lost 5 bases and J 10 bases, leaving 14 bases between the germline ends. Germline V gene sequence: CDR1 SNHLY, CDR2 FYNNEI. There are 12 residues in the CDR3. CDR3 DNA sequence: TGTGCCAGCAGTTTGGAAGTAGGGGGAGCTTTCTTT. It codes for CASSLEVGGAFF.